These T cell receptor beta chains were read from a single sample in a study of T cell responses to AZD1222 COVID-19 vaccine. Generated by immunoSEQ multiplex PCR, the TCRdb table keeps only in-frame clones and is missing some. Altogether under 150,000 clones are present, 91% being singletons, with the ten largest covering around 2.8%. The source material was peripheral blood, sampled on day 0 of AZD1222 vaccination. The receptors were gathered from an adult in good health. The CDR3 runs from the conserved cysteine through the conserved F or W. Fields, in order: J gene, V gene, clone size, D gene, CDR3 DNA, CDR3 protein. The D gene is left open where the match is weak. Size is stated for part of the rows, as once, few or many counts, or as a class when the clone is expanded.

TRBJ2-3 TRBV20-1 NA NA TGCAGTGCTAGTGGGCAGCGCACAGATACGCAGTATTTT CSASGQRTDTQYF
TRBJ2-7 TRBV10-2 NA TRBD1 TGCGCCAGCCGGGACAGGGGGGCGTCCTACGAGCAGTACTTC CASRDRGASYEQYF
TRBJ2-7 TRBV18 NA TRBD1 TGTGCCAGCTCGCCTAGACAGGGCACCTACGAGCAGTACTTC CASSPRQGTYEQYF
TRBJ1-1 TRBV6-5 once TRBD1 TGTGCCAGCAGTTCAGGGGACAGGGGAGCTTTCTTT CASSSGDRGAFF
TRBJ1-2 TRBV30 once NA TGTGCCTGGAGTGTACAGGGTAAAGCAATGGGCTACACCTTC CAWSVQGKAMGYTF
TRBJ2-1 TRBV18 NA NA TGTGCCAGCTCACCCCCTGGACAGTCCTACAATGAGCAGTTCTTC CASSPPGQSYNEQFF
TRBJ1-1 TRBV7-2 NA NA TGTGCCAGCAGTTCATATCAGGGGAACACTGAAGCTTTCTTT CASSSYQGNTEAFF
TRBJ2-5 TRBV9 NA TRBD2 TGTGCCAGCAGCGTAGGTAGGACTAGCGGGAGCGGAGAGACCCAGTACTTC CASSVGRTSGSGETQYF
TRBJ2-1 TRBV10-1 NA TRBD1 TGCGCCAGCAGAAGGGACAGGGAGAGTGAGCAGTTCTTC CASRRDRESEQFF
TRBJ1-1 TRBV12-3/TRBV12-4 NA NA TGTGCCAGCAGTTTAGTTCAGGGCACTGAAGCTTTCTTT CASSLVQGTEAFF
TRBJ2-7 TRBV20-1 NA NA TGCAGTGCAGAGCGTACCTACGAGCAGTACTTC CSAERTYEQYF
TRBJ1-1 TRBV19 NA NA TGTGCCAGTAGTACGCAGGGGCGTCAGACTGAAGCTTTCTTT CASSTQGRQTEAFF
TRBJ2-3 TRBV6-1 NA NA TGTGCCAGCAGTGATGGAATTACGGGGGATACGCAGTATTTT CASSDGITGDTQYF
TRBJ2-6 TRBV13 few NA TGTGCCAGCAGCTTAGAGGGCGGCGACTCTGGGGCCAACGTCCTGACTTTC CASSLEGGDSGANVLTF
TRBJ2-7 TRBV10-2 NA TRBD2 TGCGCCAGCAGTGACCCGGGCGGGAGGATCTACGAGCAGTACTTC CASSDPGGRIYEQYF
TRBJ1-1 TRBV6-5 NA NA TGTGCCAGCAACTTTGGGGGTTTCGGGAACACTGAAGCTTTCTTT CASNFGGFGNTEAFF
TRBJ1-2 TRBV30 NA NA TGTGCCTGGAGCCCAGCCCCAGCCTATGGCTACACCTTC CAWSPAPAYGYTF
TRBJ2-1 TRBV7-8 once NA TGTGCCAGCAGCTCCCGCCGGACGGTTAGCTCCTACAATGAGCAGTTCTTC CASSSRRTVSSYNEQFF
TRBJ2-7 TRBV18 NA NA TGTGCCAGCTCACCACCGGGGCTGGGGAACGAGCAGTACTTC CASSPPGLGNEQYF
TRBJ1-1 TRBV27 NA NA TGTGCCAGCACCCCTCCCCGTCGGGGGATCGGGTACACTGAAGCTTTCTTT CASTPPRRGIGYTEAFF
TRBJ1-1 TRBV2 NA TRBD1 TGTGCCAGCAGTGATTTAGACAGGGGGTCTGAAGCTTTCTTT CASSDLDRGSEAFF
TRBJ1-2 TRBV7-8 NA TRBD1 TGTGCCAGCAGCGGGTTTGGGACAGGGGTTACTCTAAGGTCTGGCTACACCTTC CASSGFGTGVTLRSGYTF
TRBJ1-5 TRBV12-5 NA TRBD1 TGTGCTAGTGGTCCGGTATCAACAGGGGGCGGTCAGCCCCAGCATTTT CASGPVSTGGGQPQHF
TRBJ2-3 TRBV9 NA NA TGTGCCAGCAGCGTAGTGAGCGCCTACACAGATACGCAGTATTTT CASSVVSAYTDTQYF
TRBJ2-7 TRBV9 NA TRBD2 TGTGCCAGCAGCGTCGGGCTAGCGGGAGGGCCCTCGGGGGAGCAGTACTTC CASSVGLAGGPSGEQYF
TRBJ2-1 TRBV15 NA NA TGTGCCACCAGCAGAGAGGGGGTCAATGAGCAGTTCTTC CATSREGVNEQFF
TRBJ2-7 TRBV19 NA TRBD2 TGTGCCAGTAGTACATTAGCGGGAGACCCCTCCTACGAGCAGTACTTC CASSTLAGDPSYEQYF
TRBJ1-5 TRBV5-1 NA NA TGCGCCAGCCGGTTGGAGCCCCGGCAGCCCCAGCATTTT CASRLEPRQPQHF
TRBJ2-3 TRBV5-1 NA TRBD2 TGCGCCAGCAGTGATCGACTAGCGGCCCCAGATACGCAGTATTTT CASSDRLAAPDTQYF
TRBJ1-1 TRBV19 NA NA TGTGCCAGTAGTATAGGCGGGAAGGAAGCTTTCTTT CASSIGGKEAFF
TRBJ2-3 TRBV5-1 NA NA TGCGCCAGCAAACGTGGGGGTAGCACAGATACGCAGTATTTT CASKRGGSTDTQYF
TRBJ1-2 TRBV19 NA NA TGTGCCAGTAGTATTGGGTCACGACAACCGTGGGCCTTC CASSIGSRQPWAF
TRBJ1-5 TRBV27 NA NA TGTGCCAGCCGCTCCAGGGGAAGCAATCAGCCCCAGCATTTT CASRSRGSNQPQHF
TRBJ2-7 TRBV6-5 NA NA TGTGCCAGCAGTTACGCTTCAGGAAGCTCCTACGAGCAGTACTTC CASSYASGSSYEQYF
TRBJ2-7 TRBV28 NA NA TGTGCCAGCGAATACAGGGAGGGCTACGAGCAGTACTTC CASEYREGYEQYF
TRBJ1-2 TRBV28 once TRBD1 TGTGCCAGCACCCCGGGACAGAGAAACTATGGCTACACCTTC CASTPGQRNYGYTF
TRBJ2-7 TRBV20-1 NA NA TGCAGTGCTAGTGGCGCTTCCGAGCAGTACTTC CSASGASEQYF
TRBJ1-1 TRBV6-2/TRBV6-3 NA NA TGTGCCAGCAGTTACTCGCCTTGGTACACTGAAGCTTTCTTT CASSYSPWYTEAFF
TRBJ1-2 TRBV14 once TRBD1 TGTGCCAGCAGCCTTCGGACAGGATACTATGGCTACACCTTC CASSLRTGYYGYTF
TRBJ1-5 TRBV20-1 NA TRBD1 TGCAGTGCTAGTTATGGGACAGGGCCGCAGCCCCAGCATTTT CSASYGTGPQPQHF
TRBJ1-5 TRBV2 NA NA TGTGCCAGCAGAGCCACGGACAGTAGCAATCAGCCCCAGCATTTT CASRATDSSNQPQHF
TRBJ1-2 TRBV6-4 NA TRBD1 TGTGCCAGCAGTAAGACAGGGGTCGATGGCTACACCTTC CASSKTGVDGYTF
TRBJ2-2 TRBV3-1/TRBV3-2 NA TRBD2 TGTGCCAGCAGTTCCGGGACTAGTACCGGGGAGCTGTTTTTT CASSSGTSTGELFF
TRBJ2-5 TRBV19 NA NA TGTGCCAGTAGTTCTCTCGACAGGCCGGAGACCCAGTACTTC CASSSLDRPETQYF
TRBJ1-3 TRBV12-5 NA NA TGTGCTAGTGGTTTATCGGTTGGAGGAAACACCATATATTTT CASGLSVGGNTIYF
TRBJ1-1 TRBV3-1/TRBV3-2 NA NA TGTGCCAGCAGCCAAGAATCACGGAGCATGAACACTGAAGCTTTCTTT CASSQESRSMNTEAFF
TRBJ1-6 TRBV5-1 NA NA TGCGCCAGCAGCTTGGCGGGAATCGATTCACCCCTCCACTTT CASSLAGIDSPLHF
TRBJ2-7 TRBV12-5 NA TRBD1 TGTGCTAGTGGTTCACGGACAGGGGGTACCTACGAGCAGTACTTC CASGSRTGGTYEQYF
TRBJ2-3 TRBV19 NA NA TGTGCCAGTATTAATAGAGGATCAGCTAGCACAGATACGCAGTATTTT CASINRGSASTDTQYF
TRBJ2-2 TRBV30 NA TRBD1 TGTGCCTGGAGCAGGACAGGGGTTTTGGCCGGGGAGCTGTTTTTT CAWSRTGVLAGELFF
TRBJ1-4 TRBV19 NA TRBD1 TGTGCCAGTCGGGACAGAGCAACTAATGAAAAACTGTTTTTT CASRDRATNEKLFF
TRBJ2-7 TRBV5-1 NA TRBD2 TGCGCCAGCAGCTTGGCCCGGCTAGCGGGAGCCCACGAGCAGTACTTC CASSLARLAGAHEQYF
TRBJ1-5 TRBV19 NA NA TGTGCCAGTAGTATAGCTAGGGATCAGCCCCAGCATTTT CASSIARDQPQHF